The clone carrying this T cell receptor beta chain showed up just a few times. Its antigen is unidentified. The protocol was immunoSEQ multiplex PCR, while the TCRdb copy is restricted to in-frame clones and leaves out a portion. This table has some 1 million clones, around 75% appearing once. The data belong to a study of shared clonotypes between healthy human individuals. Whole-study results and caveats: Sampling covered nothing but blood. Tissue TCR repertoires likely differ from those found in blood.

None of the donors, who were healthy HIV-negative adults, had recently had acute infections or vaccinations. V lost 0 bases and J lost 3, with 6 bases in between. The CDR3 sequence is 13 residues long. CDR1 is SEHNR, CDR2 FQNEAQ, per germline (reference sequence). The source material was memory CD4+ T cells sorted from blood. Stated subset: CD45RA-negative fraction. The V call is TRBV7-9, the J call TRBJ2-7; D is ambiguous. The source of this sequence is a man aged 18 to 29 in good health. As DNA, the CDR3 is TGTGCCAGCAGCTTAGCCCGAGACTACGAGCAGTACTTC. Its translation: CASSLARDYEQYF.